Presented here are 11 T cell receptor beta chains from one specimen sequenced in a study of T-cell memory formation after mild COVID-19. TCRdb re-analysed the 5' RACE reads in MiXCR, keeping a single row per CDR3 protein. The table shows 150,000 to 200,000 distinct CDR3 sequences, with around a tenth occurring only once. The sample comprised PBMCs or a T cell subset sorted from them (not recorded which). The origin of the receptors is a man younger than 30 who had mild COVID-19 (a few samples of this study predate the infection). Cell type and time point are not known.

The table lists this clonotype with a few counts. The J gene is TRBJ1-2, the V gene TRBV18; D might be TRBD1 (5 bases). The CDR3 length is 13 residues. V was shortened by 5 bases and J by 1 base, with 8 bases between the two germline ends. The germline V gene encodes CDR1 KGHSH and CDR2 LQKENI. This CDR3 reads CASSTGGNYGYTF. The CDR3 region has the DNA TGTGCCAGCTCAACGGGGGGTAACTATGGCTACACCTTC.

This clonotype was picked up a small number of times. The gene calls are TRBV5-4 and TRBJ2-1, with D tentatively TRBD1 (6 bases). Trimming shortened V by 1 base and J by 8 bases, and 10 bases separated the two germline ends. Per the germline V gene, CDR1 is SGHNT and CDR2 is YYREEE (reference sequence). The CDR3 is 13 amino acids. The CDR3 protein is CASSLQGWDEQFF. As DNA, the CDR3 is TGTGCCAGCAGCTTGCAGGGGTGGGATGAGCAGTTCTTC.

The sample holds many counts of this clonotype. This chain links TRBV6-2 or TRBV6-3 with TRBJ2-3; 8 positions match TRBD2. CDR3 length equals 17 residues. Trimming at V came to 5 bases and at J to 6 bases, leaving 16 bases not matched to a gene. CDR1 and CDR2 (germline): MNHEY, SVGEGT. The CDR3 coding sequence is TGTGCCAGCAGTCCCCTACCGGACGGGGGGGCATGGGATACGCAGTATTTT. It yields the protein CASSPLPDGGAWDTQYF.

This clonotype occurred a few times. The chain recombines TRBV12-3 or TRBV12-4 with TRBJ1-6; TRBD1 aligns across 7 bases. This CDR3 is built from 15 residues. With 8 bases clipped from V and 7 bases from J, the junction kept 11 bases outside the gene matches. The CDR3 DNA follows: TGTGCCAGCGCGATGTCGGGACAGTCCAATTCACCCCTCCACTTT. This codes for CASAMSGQSNSPLHF.

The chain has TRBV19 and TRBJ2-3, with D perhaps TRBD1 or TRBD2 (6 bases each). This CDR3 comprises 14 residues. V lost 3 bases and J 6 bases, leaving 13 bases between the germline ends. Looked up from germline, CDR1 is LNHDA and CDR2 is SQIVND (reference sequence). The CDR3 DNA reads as TGTGCCAGTAGTATGACCGGGGGCATGGATACGCAGTATTTT. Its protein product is CASSMTGGMDTQYF.

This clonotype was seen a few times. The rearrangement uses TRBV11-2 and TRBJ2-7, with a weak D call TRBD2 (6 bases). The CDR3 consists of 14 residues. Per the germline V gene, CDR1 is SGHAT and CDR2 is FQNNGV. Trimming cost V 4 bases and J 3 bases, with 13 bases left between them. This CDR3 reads CASSSRRGHYEQYV. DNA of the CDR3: TGTGCCAGCAGCTCCCGGCGGGGCCACTACGAGCAGTACGTC.

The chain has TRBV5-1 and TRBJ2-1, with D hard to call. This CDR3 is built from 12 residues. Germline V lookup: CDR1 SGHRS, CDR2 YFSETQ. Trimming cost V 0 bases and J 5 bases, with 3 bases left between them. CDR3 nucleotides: TGCGCCAGCAGCTTGGGGCACAATGAGCAGTTCTTC. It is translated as CASSLGHNEQFF.

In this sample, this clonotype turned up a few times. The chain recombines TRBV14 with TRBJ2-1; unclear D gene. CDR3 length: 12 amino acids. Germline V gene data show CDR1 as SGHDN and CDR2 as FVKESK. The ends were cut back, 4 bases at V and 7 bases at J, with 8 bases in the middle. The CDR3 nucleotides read TGTGCCAGCAGCCCTATCCAAAATGAGCAGTTCTTC. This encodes CASSPIQNEQFF.

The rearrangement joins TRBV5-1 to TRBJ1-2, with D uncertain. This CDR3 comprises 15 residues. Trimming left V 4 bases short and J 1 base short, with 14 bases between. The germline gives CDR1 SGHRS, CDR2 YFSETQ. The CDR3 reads CASSGRRGLNYGYTF. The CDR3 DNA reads TGCGCCAGCAGCGGGCGGAGAGGGCTTAACTATGGCTACACCTTC.

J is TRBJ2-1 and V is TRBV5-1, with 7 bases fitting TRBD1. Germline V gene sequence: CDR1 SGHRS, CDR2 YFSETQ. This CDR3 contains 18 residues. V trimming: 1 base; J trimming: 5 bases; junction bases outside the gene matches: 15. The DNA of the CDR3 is TGCGCCAGCAGCTTGTGGGGCCCCAACAGGGGTGGCAACAATGAGCAGTTCTTC. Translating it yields CASSLWGPNRGGNNEQFF. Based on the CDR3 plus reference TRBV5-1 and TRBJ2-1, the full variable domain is KAGVTQTPRYLIKTRGQQVTLSCSPISGHRSVSWYQQTPGQGLQFLFEYFSETQRNKGNFPGRFSGRQFSNSRSEMNVSTLELGDSALYLCASSLWGPNRGGNNEQFFGPGTRLTVL.

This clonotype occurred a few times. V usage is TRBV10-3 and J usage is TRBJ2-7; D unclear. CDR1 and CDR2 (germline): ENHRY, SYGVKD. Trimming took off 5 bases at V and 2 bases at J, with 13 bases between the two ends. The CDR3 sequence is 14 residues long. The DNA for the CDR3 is TGTGCCATCAGTAACCGAAGGACCACCTACGAGCAGTACTTC. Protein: CAISNRRTTYEQYF.